The 23 T cell receptor beta chains presented below share a single source sample, sequenced in a study of regulatory T cells in long-lasting Graves disease. Time point reported: newly diagnosed GD, antithyroid drugs for less than 3 months. Extracted PBMC RNA gave rise to the TCR library. Sequencing libraries for TCR beta were prepared with iRepertoire HTBI primers and Arm-PCR of CDR3 regions. TCRdb used MiXCR to reprocess the multiplex PCR reads, holding one entry per CDR3 protein. Among 550,000 to 600,000 distinct CDR3 sequences listed, 15% to 20% were seen once. A further study also used this sample, focusing on T cells in Graves' hyperthyroidism and ophthalmopathy.

This material consisted of peripheral blood mononuclear cells (PBMCs), taken at new diagnosis, from a patient treated with antithyroid drugs. These receptors were taken from a man aged 18 to 29 with Graves disease.

This clonotype has ten or more counts. V and J are TRBV28 and TRBJ1-1; D is uncertain. Trimming removed 6 bases from V and 1 base from J, with 12 bases in between. Germline loops: CDR1 MDHEN, CDR2 SYDVKM. The CDR3 runs to 14 residues. The CDR3 loop reads CASSLGQKNTEAFF. CDR3 sequence (DNA): TGTGCCAGCAGCTTAGGGCAGAAGAACACTGAAGCTTTCTTT. Supplemented by reference TRBV28 and TRBJ1-1, the full variable domain reads DVKVTQSSRYLVKRTGEKVFLECVQDMDHENMFWYRQDPGLGLRLIYFSYDVKMKEKGDIPEGYSVSREKKERFSLILESASTNQTSMYLCASSLGQKNTEAFFGQGTRLTVV.

There are many counts of this clonotype. This sequence joins TRBV3-1 and TRBJ1-1, with no clear D. The V gene's germline CDR1 is LGHDT and CDR2 YNNKEL (reference sequence). The V gene lost 0 bases and the J gene lost 11 bases, with 13 bases spanning the gap. The CDR3 is 13 residues long. The CDR3 DNA is TGTGCCAGCAGCCAAGATCTACAGTCTGGGGCTTTCTTT. Translating gives CASSQDLQSGAFF.

This clonotype has just a few counts. The chain recombines TRBV6-5 with TRBJ1-2; D may be TRBD1 (5 bases). The CDR3 covers 15 residues. Trimming shortened V by 2 bases and J by 1 base, and 11 bases separated the two germline ends. Per the germline V gene, CDR1 is MNHEY and CDR2 is SVGAGI. CDR3 amino acids: CASSYTGLGNYGYTF. The CDR3 DNA reads as TGTGCCAGCAGTTACACAGGTCTCGGTAACTATGGCTACACCTTC.

The chain recombines TRBV10-3 with TRBJ2-5; TRBD2 matches at 7 bases. CDR3 length equals 15 residues. Germline CDR1 and CDR2: ENHRY and SYGVKD. Trimming cost V 3 bases and J 0 bases; bases outside gene matches: 4. The DNA for the CDR3 is TGTGCCATCAGTGAATCGGGGGGAAACCAAGAGACCCAGTACTTC. This sequence encodes CAISESGGNQETQYF.

Comments on this clonotype: Relative to the germline gene, one junction end is altered; a read error may explain this. DNA for the CDR3: TGTGCCAGCAGCTTAGGCGGACAGGGGGCGCAGTATGAGCAGTTCTTC. Translated: CASSLGGQGAQYEQFF. The chain joins TRBV5-1 to TRBJ2-1, with 11 bases that match TRBD1. This CDR3 region has 16 residues. Germline V gives CDR1 SGHRS, CDR2 YFSETQ.

The chain couples TRBV27 to TRBJ1-5; D is uncertain. V lost 5 bases, J lost 3 bases, and 11 bases lay in between. The CDR3 spans 14 residues. The germline V gene has CDR1 MNHEY and CDR2 SMNVEV (reference sequence). The CDR3 sequence: CASSERLNNQPQHF. CDR3 nucleotide sequence: TGTGCCAGCAGTGAAAGGCTGAACAATCAGCCCCAGCATTTT.

The sample holds many counts of this clonotype. The chain has TRBV2 and TRBJ2-2; TRBD1 is a possible D gene (6 bases). Germline CDR1 and CDR2: SNHLY and FYNNEI. Trimming shortened V by 5 bases and J by 5 bases, and 15 bases separated the two germline ends. CDR3 length: 15 amino acids. CDR3 amino acids: CASSPDSVSTGELFF. The CDR3 bases are TGTGCCAGCAGTCCGGACAGCGTTTCGACCGGGGAGCTGTTTTTT.

In the case of this clonotype: A single base separates this from a much larger clone, so it may be a read error. The rearrangement uses TRBV12-3 or TRBV12-4 and TRBJ2-3; D perhaps matches TRBD1 (7 bases). CDR3 length: 18 residues. V lost 5 bases and J 4 bases, leaving 25 bases between the germline ends. CDR3 coding DNA: TGTGCCAGCAGTACGGGGGCCCCGGCAGGGGGGTATTCAGATACGCAGTATTTT. Its protein product is CASSTGAPAGGYSDTQYF.

In its sample, this clonotype was seen a few times. Only one base separates this from a far larger clonotype, so it likely reflects a read error. The chain links TRBV11-2 to TRBJ2-5; 9 nucleotides match TRBD2. With the DNA end fitting TRBJ2-1 better, the J assignment may be wrong. This CDR3 contains 15 residues. Germline V gives CDR1 SGHAT, CDR2 FQNNGV. The CDR3 nucleotides are TGTGCCGGCAGCTTAGATGGTAGCGGGAGCTATGAGCAGTTCTTC. Translation gives CAGSLDGSGSYEQFF.

In its sample, this clonotype was seen a few times. This sequence joins TRBV25-1 and TRBJ1-6; weak D call: TRBD1 (6 bases). The CDR3 has 15 amino acids. Germline V gene sequence: CDR1 MGHDK, CDR2 SYGVNS. Trimming pared 1 base from V and 7 bases from J, leaving 11 bases between. This chain's CDR3 is CASSESQGRNSPLHF. The DNA of the CDR3 is TGTGCCAGCAGTGAATCACAGGGAAGGAATTCACCCCTCCACTTT.

Many counts were recorded for this clonotype. A read error may produce the germline difference seen at one junction end. V usage is TRBV7-9 and J usage is TRBJ2-1, with D possibly called TRBD1 or TRBD2 (5 bases each). Germline V gene data show CDR1 as SEHNR and CDR2 as FQNEAQ (reference sequence). The CDR3 covers 11 residues. The CDR3 protein is CATIGDAREVF. For the CDR3, the DNA is TGTGCCACCATCGGGGACGCCCGTGAGGTCTTC.

The chain combines TRBV4-1 with TRBJ1-5; TRBD1 aligns across 9 bases. The germline gives CDR1 MGHRA, CDR2 YSYEKL. The junction had 12 bases not matched to a gene; V was cut back by 5 bases and J by 1 base. The CDR3 extends over 18 amino acids. The CDR3 sequence is CASSYRGQGQLSNQPQHF. CDR3 sequence (DNA): TGCGCCAGCAGCTACAGGGGGCAGGGACAATTGAGCAATCAGCCCCAGCATTTT.

The chain links TRBV15 to TRBJ1-4, with 8 bases that match TRBD1. V shed 2 bases, J shed 7 bases, and the junction held 6 bases outside the gene matches. The CDR3 totals 15 residues. Germline V CDR1 and CDR2: LNHNV, YYDKDF (reference sequence). CDR3: CATSRFRGQGEKLFF. The CDR3 DNA reads TGTGCCACCAGCAGATTCAGGGGGCAGGGTGAAAAACTGTTTTTT.

This clonotype has more than one count but fewer than ten. The genes are TRBV7-8 and TRBJ2-5, with 7 bases aligning to TRBD2. Losses at the gene ends were 5 bases for V and 0 bases for J; bases not matched to a gene: 9. The length of the CDR3 is 16 residues. The germline CDR1 and CDR2 sequences are SGHVS and FQNEAQ. CDR3 DNA sequence: TGTGCCAGCAGCCTAGTATTGGGGGGGTACCAAGAGACCCAGTACTTC. This gives the protein CASSLVLGGYQETQYF.

This clonotype has at least ten counts. The V gene is TRBV7-2, the J gene TRBJ2-7; TRBD2 matches at 9 bases. CDR3 length equals 15 residues. Germline V gene sequence: CDR1 SGHTA, CDR2 FQGNSA. V trimming: 1 base; J trimming: 6 bases; junction bases outside the gene matches: 7. This chain's CDR3 is CASSLVAGGPLEQYF. For the CDR3, the DNA is TGTGCCAGCAGCTTAGTGGCGGGAGGGCCCCTCGAGCAGTACTTC.

This clonotype was picked up a small number of times. The CDR3 coding sequence is TGTGCCAGCAGTGGGGGAGGGGAAGGATCACCCCTCCACTTT. It is translated as CASSGGGEGSPLHF. This chain uses TRBV28 with TRBJ1-6, with TRBD1 as a possible D gene (5 bases). V shed 5 bases and J shed 10 bases, with 15 bases lying between them. The CDR3 spans 14 residues. Germline values: CDR1 MDHEN, CDR2 SYDVKM.

This clonotype was counted only a few times. The chain joins TRBV3-1 to TRBJ2-3; the D is unclear. V lost 5 bases and J lost 3, with 12 bases in between. The CDR3 spans 14 residues. The V gene's germline CDR1 is LGHDT and CDR2 YNNKEL (reference sequence). The CDR3 region has the DNA TGTGCCAGCAGCGCCCCTAGAGTGACAGATACGCAGTATTTT. Translation: CASSAPRVTDTQYF.

V gene TRBV12-3 or TRBV12-4 combines with J gene TRBJ2-5; 9 bases map to TRBD2. V gave up 5 bases and J gave up 11 bases; unmatched junction bases: 15. CDR3 length: 15 residues. The CDR3 bases are TGTGCCAGCAGTAAGACTAGCGGTACCTACAATGAGCAGTACTTC. Amino acids: CASSKTSGTYNEQYF.

In this sample, this clonotype turned up a few times. The rearrangement links TRBV12-3 or TRBV12-4 to TRBJ2-2, with 10 bases matching TRBD1. This CDR3 region has 16 residues. Germline trimming cut 3 bases from V and 6 bases from J; bases unmatched to any gene: 7. The CDR3 DNA sequence: TGTGCCAGCAGTTTCGAGACAGGGGGCGAGGCCGGGGAGCTGTTTTTT. It codes for CASSFETGGEAGELFF.

Regarding this clonotype: A much larger clone lies one base from this, so it may be a read error. The rearrangement uses TRBV27 and TRBJ2-1; a weak D match, TRBD2 (5 bases). The J call may not be correct, given that the DNA end is closer to TRBJ2-5. CDR3 length: 15 amino acids. Germline CDR1 is MNHEY and CDR2 is SMNVEV (reference sequence). The CDR3 here is CASSLYPDLRGTQYF. CDR3 DNA sequence: TGTGCCAGCAGTTTATACCCGGACTTGCGAGGGACCCAGTACTTC.

This clonotype was picked up many times. One junction end disagrees with the germline gene, perhaps due to a read error. The V and J genes are TRBV28 and TRBJ2-7; D might be TRBD2 (5 bases). Per the germline V gene, CDR1 is MDHEN and CDR2 is SYDVKM. This CDR3 contains 11 residues. CDR3 region: CASSDYGGGEF. Here the CDR3 DNA reads TGTGCCAGCAGTGACTATGGCGGTGGGGAGTTC.

This clonotype was observed a few times. The genes are TRBV6-1 and TRBJ1-2, with TRBD1 matching over 11 bases. The CDR3 is 14 residues long. V was pared by 10 bases and J by 5 bases, with 9 bases of the junction left unmatched. Germline-derived CDR1 and CDR2 are MNHNS and SASEGT. CDR3 in DNA: TGTGCCACCATCGGACAGGGGGCAGAATATGGCTACACCTTC. Its translation: CATIGQGAEYGYTF.

In its sample, this clonotype was seen many times. The gene calls are TRBV20-1 and TRBJ1-5, with D possibly being TRBD1 (5 bases). There are 14 residues in the CDR3. The germline V and J ends were trimmed by 3 bases and 6 bases, with 15 bases remaining between them. The germline gives CDR1 DFQATT, CDR2 SNEGSKA (reference sequence). Here the CDR3 reads CSARGSRVGQPQHF. The CDR3 coding sequence is TGCAGTGCTAGGGGAAGCAGGGTAGGTCAGCCCCAGCATTTT.